Reported below is one T cell receptor beta chain. Its specificity is not known. Assay: immunoSEQ multiplex PCR; the TCRdb copy retains only in-frame clones and omits some. The table lists more than 95,000 clones, 90% to 95% of them singletons, with around 1.7% in the top ten. This entry is derived from a study of siplizumab effects on memory and regulatory T cells. Study conclusions and caveats: For mappable alloreactive CD4+ clones, the mean Treg-derived fraction was about 69% with siplizumab and under 35% in controls. Naive T cells appeared more diverse than memory cells and seemed to be major alloresponse contributors.

The CDR3 runs to 16 residues. J gave up 5 bases and V 5 bases, and 9 bases lay outside the gene matches. The germline gives CDR1 SEHNR, CDR2 FQNEAQ (reference sequence). The clonotype originates from a human donor in good health. Input material: non-Treg CD4+ T cells sorted from blood. The rearrangement links TRBV7-9 to TRBJ2-1, with 10 bases identical to TRBD1. As DNA, the CDR3 is TGTGCCAGCAGCACCGGGACAGGGGTGGTGGACAATGAGCAGTTCTTC. Translation gives CASSTGTGVVDNEQFF.